These 17 T cell receptor beta chains share one sample of origin, sequenced in a study of T-cell reconstitution after alpha-beta-depleted transplantation in children. Using unique molecular identifiers, the investigators prepared the TCRbeta library. TCRdb itself ran the PCR reads through MiXCR, one entry per CDR3 protein. The sample holds approximately 980,000 distinct CDR3 sequences, less than 30% seen once. The specimen comprised PBMCs, mostly from graft donor cells, sampled 360 days after TCRalphabeta/CD19-depleted stem cell transplant. Receptors were obtained from a boy under three years old who had a stem cell transplant for SCID, so the T cells may come from the graft donor.

This chain links TRBV12-3 or TRBV12-4 with TRBJ2-7, with D possibly matching TRBD1 (6 bases). CDR3 length: 15 residues. V lost 2 bases to trimming and J lost 3 bases, with 14 bases between them. This chain's CDR3 is CASSLTGFKGYEQYF. DNA for the CDR3: TGTGCCAGCAGTTTAACAGGGTTCAAAGGCTACGAGCAGTACTTC.

This clonotype showed up just a few times. The chain combines TRBV5-1 with TRBJ2-5; 9 positions agree with TRBD2. The V segment lost 4 bases and the J segment 10 bases; nucleotides outside the gene matches: 14. CDR1 is SGHRS and CDR2 is YFSETQ in the germline V gene. CDR3 length: 15 amino acids. Here the CDR3 DNA reads TGCGCCAGCAGCCCACAGGGGAGACTGCGGGAGGGCCAGTACTTC. Its translation: CASSPQGRLREGQYF.

The chain couples TRBV4-1 to TRBJ2-3; D tentatively fits TRBD1 or TRBD2 (6 bases each). The germline gives CDR1 MGHRA, CDR2 YSYEKL. Trimming shortened V by 8 bases and J by 3 bases, and 12 bases separated the two germline ends. This CDR3 region has 13 residues. CDR3: CASGRTATDTQYF. Written as DNA, the CDR3 is TGCGCCAGCGGGAGGACAGCAACAGATACGCAGTATTTT.

The CDR3 DNA sequence: TGCAGTGCTTCCCCCGATGTGGGGTTAAGGCAGCCCCAGCATTTT. Residues: CSASPDVGLRQPQHF. This chain uses TRBV20-1 with TRBJ1-5, with D unresolved. Trimming removed 5 bases at V and 7 bases at J, with 21 bases between. Looked up from germline, CDR1 is DFQATT and CDR2 is SNEGSKA (reference sequence). This CDR3 contains 15 residues.

This clonotype was detected only a few times. The chain is built from TRBV10-3 and TRBJ2-4; D is uncertain. Germline loops: CDR1 ENHRY, CDR2 SYGVKD. This CDR3 is built from 15 residues. V dropped 10 bases and J dropped 0 bases, with 16 bases sitting between them. The DNA of the CDR3 is TGTGCCACGGCCGAGGTGGGCCTAGCCAAAAACATTCAGTACTTC. Translating it yields CATAEVGLAKNIQYF.

CDR3 nucleotide sequence: TGTGCCAGCAGCTTAGCTTCCAGGCGGGGCGTAAAAGCCTACGAGCAGTACTTC. This gives the protein CASSLASRRGVKAYEQYF. The chain uses TRBV7-2 and TRBJ2-7, with a tentative D call TRBD2 (6 bases). Germline V gene data show CDR1 as SGHTA and CDR2 as FQGNSA. The V and J ends lost 0 bases and 2 bases respectively, with 20 bases between them. CDR3 length: 18 residues. The whole variable domain, filled in from reference TRBV7-2 and TRBJ2-7, reads GAGVSQSPSNKVTEKGKDVELRCDPISGHTALYWYRQSLGQGLEFLIYFQGNSAPDKSGLPSDRFSAERTGGSVSTLTIQRTQQEDSAVYLCASSLASRRGVKAYEQYFGPGTRLTVT.

This chain uses TRBV27 with TRBJ2-2; a weak D match, TRBD1 (6 bases). Germline CDR1 MNHEY, CDR2 SMNVEV (reference sequence). This CDR3 region has 17 residues. Trimming shortened V by 1 base and J by 4 bases, and 16 bases separated the two germline ends. The CDR3 nucleotides are TGTGCCAGCAGTTTATTTAGCAGGGGTGGTTCCACCGGGGAGCTGTTTTTT. Translation: CASSLFSRGGSTGELFF.

This clonotype was counted a few times. The chain employs TRBV29-1 and TRBJ2-7; 8 bases map to TRBD1. CDR1 is SQVTM, CDR2 ANQGSEA, per germline. V gave up 3 bases and J gave up 6 bases; unmatched junction bases: 4. CDR3 length: 12 amino acids. CDR3: CSVDPGQGEQYF. The CDR3 nucleotides are TGCAGCGTTGACCCCGGACAGGGCGAGCAGTACTTC.

This clonotype was seen a handful of times. The CDR3: CASSVVPATGELFF. The CDR3 region has the DNA TGTGCCAGCAGCGTAGTGCCAGCCACCGGGGAGCTGTTTTTT. The J gene is TRBJ2-2, the V gene TRBV9; D is unclear. The CDR3 totals 14 residues. Germline assignment: CDR1 SGDLS and CDR2 YYNGEE. The V gene lost 0 bases and the J gene lost 4 bases, with 7 bases spanning the gap.

This clonotype was counted between two and nine times. The chain employs TRBV20-1 and TRBJ2-5; D tentatively fits TRBD1 or TRBD2 (5 bases each). From germline, CDR1 is DFQATT and CDR2 SNEGSKA (reference sequence). This CDR3 spans 15 amino acids. Trimming stripped 6 bases from V and 0 bases from J, with 17 bases between. CDR3 in amino acids: CSAAPGTAYQETQYF. The CDR3 region has the DNA TGCAGTGCAGCGCCCGGGACCGCGTACCAAGAGACCCAGTACTTC.

This chain connects TRBV5-5 to TRBJ1-1; D is undetermined. The CDR3 loop spans 12 amino acids. The V gene's germline CDR1 is SGHKS and CDR2 YYEKEE (reference sequence). Deletions cut 7 bases from V and 4 bases from J, with 11 bases between. As DNA, the CDR3 is TGTGCCAGCCAATGGGGAATCACTGAAGCTTTCTTT. Encoded protein: CASQWGITEAFF.

The V and J genes are TRBV12-3 or TRBV12-4 and TRBJ2-3; D unresolved. The CDR3 loop spans 16 amino acids. Deletions cut 7 bases from V and 0 bases from J, with 17 bases between. The CDR3 DNA reads TGTGCCAGCAAACCCGACACCGCGATCAGCACAGATACGCAGTATTTT. Protein product: CASKPDTAISTDTQYF.

The chain carries TRBV4-1 and TRBJ1-4; D is ambiguous. V was shortened by 2 bases and J by 0 bases, with 10 bases between the two germline ends. The CDR3 has 16 residues. CDR1 and CDR2 (germline): MGHRA, YSYEKL. The CDR3 protein is CASSQSQTATNEKLFF. The CDR3 DNA follows: TGCGCCAGCAGCCAATCCCAGACTGCAACTAATGAAAAACTGTTTTTT.

This clonotype was observed a few times. The chain combines TRBV29-1 with TRBJ2-3, with no clear D. The CDR3 length is 13 residues. The V gene's germline CDR1 is SQVTM and CDR2 ANQGSEA. The CDR3 DNA sequence: TGCACCGTGGACCCGGACCTCACAGATACGCAGTATTTT. It is translated as CTVDPDLTDTQYF.

The chain couples TRBV28 to TRBJ2-1, with TRBD2 matching over 8 bases. The CDR3 length is 17 residues. V gave up 3 bases and J gave up 3 bases; unmatched junction bases: 10. From germline, CDR1 is MDHEN and CDR2 SYDVKM. The CDR3 bases are TGTGCCAGCAGTTTCTCCGGGGGGGTGGGGCGCTACAATGAGCAGTTCTTC. This encodes CASSFSGGVGRYNEQFF.

The rearrangement uses TRBV3-1 and TRBJ1-1; no clear D. Looked up from germline, CDR1 is LGHDT and CDR2 is YNNKEL (reference sequence). The CDR3 contains 12 residues. The germline V and J ends were trimmed by 1 base and 5 bases, with 5 bases remaining between them. The CDR3, as DNA: TGTGCCAGCAGCCAAGCAAGGACTGAAGCTTTCTTT. Protein sequence: CASSQARTEAFF.

This clonotype showed up just a few times. The gene calls are TRBV19 and TRBJ1-6; 9 nucleotides agree with TRBD1. Germline assignment: CDR1 LNHDA and CDR2 SQIVND (reference sequence). This CDR3 is 14 amino acids long. Unmatched junction bases numbered 6, after V lost 5 bases and J lost 10 bases. Here the CDR3 reads CASSHGQGISPLHF. The CDR3 region has the DNA TGTGCCAGTAGTCACGGACAGGGGATCTCACCCCTCCACTTT.